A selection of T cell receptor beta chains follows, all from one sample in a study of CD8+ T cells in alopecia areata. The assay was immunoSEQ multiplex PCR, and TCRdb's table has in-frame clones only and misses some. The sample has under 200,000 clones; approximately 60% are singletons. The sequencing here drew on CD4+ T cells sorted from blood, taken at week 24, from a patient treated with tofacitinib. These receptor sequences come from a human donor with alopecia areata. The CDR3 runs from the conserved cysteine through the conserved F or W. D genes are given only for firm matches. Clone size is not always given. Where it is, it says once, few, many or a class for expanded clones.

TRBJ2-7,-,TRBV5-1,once,CASSSPSPYEQYF,TGCGCCAGCAGCTCACCCTCTCCCTACGAGCAGTACTTC
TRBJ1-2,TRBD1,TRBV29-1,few,CSVGGGQGGYTF,TGCAGCGTGGGAGGGGGCCAGGGTGGCTACACCTTC
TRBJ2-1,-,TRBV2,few,CASRRGSKQFF,TGTGCCAGTCGAAGGGGGAGTAAGCAGTTCTTC
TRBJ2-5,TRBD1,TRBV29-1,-,CSAGDSKQETQYF,TGCAGCGCCGGGGACAGCAAACAAGAGACCCAGTACTTC
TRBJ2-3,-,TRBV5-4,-,CAIKGDHHGTDTQYF,TGTGCCATCAAGGGGGATCACCACGGCACAGATACGCAGTATTTT
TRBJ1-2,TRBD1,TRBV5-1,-,CASSLGQGEGYTF,TGCGCCAGCAGCTTGGGACAGGGAGAGGGCTACACCTTC
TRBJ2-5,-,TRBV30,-,CAWSRGGWETQYF,TGTGCCTGGAGTCGTGGAGGGTGGGAGACCCAGTACTTC
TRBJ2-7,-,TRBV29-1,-,CSVEGRPYEQYF,TGCAGCGTTGAAGGCAGGCCCTACGAGCAGTACTTC
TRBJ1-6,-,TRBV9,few,CASSRTPGDDRLHF,TGTGCCAGCAGTCGAACGCCGGGGGACGATCGCCTTCACTTT
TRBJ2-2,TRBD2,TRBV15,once,CATSKKRGADTGELFF,TGTGCCACCAGCAAAAAGCGGGGGGCGGACACCGGGGAGCTGTTTTTT
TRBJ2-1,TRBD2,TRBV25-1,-,CASSNVASGAYNEQFF,TGTGCCAGCAGCAACGTAGCTAGCGGGGCGTACAATGAGCAGTTCTTC
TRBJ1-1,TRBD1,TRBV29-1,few,CSVPGQGAKNTEAFF,TGCAGCGTTCCGGGACAGGGGGCAAAGAACACTGAAGCTTTCTTT
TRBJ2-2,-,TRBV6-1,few,CASSEFPGVLTGELFF,TGTGCCAGCAGTGAATTCCCAGGGGTTTTGACCGGGGAGCTGTTTTTT
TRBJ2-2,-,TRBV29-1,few,CSVASAGANTGELFF,TGCAGCGTTGCCTCGGCGGGTGCGAACACCGGGGAGCTGTTTTTT
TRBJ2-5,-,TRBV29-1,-,CSGHFRGWETQYF,TGCAGCGGTCACTTTCGAGGCTGGGAGACCCAGTACTTC
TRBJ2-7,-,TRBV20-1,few,CSARGGYEQYF,TGCAGTGCTAGGGGCGGATACGAGCAGTACTTC
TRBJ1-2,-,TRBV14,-,CASSQDPYVYGYTF,TGTGCCAGCAGCCAAGACCCCTATGTCTATGGCTACACCTTC
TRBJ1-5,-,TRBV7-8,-,CASSPLQGYSNQPQHF,TGTGCCAGCAGCCCACTACAGGGATATAGCAATCAGCCCCAGCATTTT
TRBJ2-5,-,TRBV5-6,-,CASSLDPGETQYF,TGTGCCAGCAGCTTGGACCCCGGGGAGACCCAGTACTTC
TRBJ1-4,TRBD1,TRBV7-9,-,CASSLGGQDLFF,TGTGCCAGCAGCTTAGGGGGACAGGATCTGTTTTTT
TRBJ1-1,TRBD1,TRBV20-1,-,CTTGTGTEAFF,TGCACCACCGGGACAGGCACTGAAGCTTTCTTT
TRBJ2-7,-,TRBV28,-,CASSLNRVGGSYEQYF,TGTGCCAGCAGTCTGAACAGGGTCGGGGGCTCCTACGAGCAGTACTTC
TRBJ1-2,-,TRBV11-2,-,CASSFGVYGYTF,TGTGCCAGCAGCTTTGGGGTCTATGGCTACACCTTC
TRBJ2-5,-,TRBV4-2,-,CASSQEGLIGETQYF,TGTGCCAGCAGCCAAGAAGGCCTGATCGGGGAGACCCAGTACTTC
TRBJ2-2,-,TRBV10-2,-,CASSQVGELYTGELFF,TGCGCCAGCAGTCAAGTCGGCGAGCTGTACACCGGGGAGCTGTTTTTT
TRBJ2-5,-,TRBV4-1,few,CASSRPDQETQYF,TGCGCCAGCAGCCGGCCAGACCAAGAGACCCAGTACTTC
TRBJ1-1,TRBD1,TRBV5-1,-,CASSGGDRMNTEAFF,TGCGCCAGCAGCGGGGGGGACAGGATGAACACTGAAGCTTTCTTT
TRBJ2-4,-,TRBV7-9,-,CASSLAGGDNGIQYF,TGTGCCAGCAGCTTAGCCGGAGGGGATAATGGCATTCAGTACTTC
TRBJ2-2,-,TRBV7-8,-,CASSLEGFTGELFF,TGTGCCAGCAGCTTAGAAGGCTTCACCGGGGAGCTGTTTTTT
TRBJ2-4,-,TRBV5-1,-,CASSDQGNIQYF,TGCGCCAGCAGCGACCAGGGGAACATTCAGTACTTC
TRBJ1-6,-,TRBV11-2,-,CASSPKWGSYNSPLHF,TGTGCCAGCAGCCCTAAATGGGGCTCCTATAATTCACCCCTCCACTTT
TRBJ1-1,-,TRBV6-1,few,CASSEAGVGTQAFF,TGTGCCAGCAGTGAAGCGGGGGTGGGTACTCAAGCTTTCTTT
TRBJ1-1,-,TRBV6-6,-,CASSYGWGKNTEAFF,TGTGCCAGCAGTTACGGTTGGGGGAAGAACACTGAAGCTTTCTTT
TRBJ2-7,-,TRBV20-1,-,CSAESTYEQYF,TGCAGTGCTGAAAGCACCTACGAGCAGTACTTC
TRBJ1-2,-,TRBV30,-,CAWSPRPGPSSGYTF,TGTGCCTGGAGTCCACGGCCAGGGCCCTCCTCTGGCTACACCTTC
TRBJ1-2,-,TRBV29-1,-,CSVEGGQGYGYTF,TGCAGCGTTGAGGGTGGTCAGGGCTATGGCTACACCTTC
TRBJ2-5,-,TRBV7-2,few,CASNGGETQYF,TGTGCCAGCAACGGAGGGGAGACCCAGTACTTC
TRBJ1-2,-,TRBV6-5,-,CASSYEGDGYGYTF,TGTGCCAGCAGTTACGAGGGGGACGGCTATGGCTACACCTTC
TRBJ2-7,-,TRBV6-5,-,CASSYPGGTSEQYF,TGTGCCAGCAGTTACCCGGGGGGCACTAGCGAGCAGTACTTC